This entry is about one TCR beta chain. This record belongs to a study of blood T cell repertoires in COVID-19. About the study: Sources were T cells, B-cell-depleted T cells, or PBMCs; the material itself was cDNA or gDNA.

This CDR3 has 15 amino acids. Germline lookup yields CDR1 SEHNR and CDR2 FQNEAQ (reference sequence). Trimming cost V 5 bases and J 5 bases; bases outside gene matches: 6. In the authors' workflow: Researchers report that nucleated cell counts were estimated from reference gene primer amplification. Only in-frame clones appear in the TCRdb table, and some are missing; sequencing was by immunoSEQ multiplex PCR. Clone size and V and J calls were adopted from that table, with D and trimming inferred from the DNA. The table has 300,000 to 400,000 clones, roughly 90% seen once. This sequence joins TRBV7-9 and TRBJ1-1; 12 nucleotides agree with TRBD1. Sequencing input: peripheral blood. The source is a woman aged 30 to 39 with COVID-19, enrolled during active disease. CDR3 coding DNA: TGTGCCAGCAGCCCGAGGGACAGGGGGCTTACTGAAGCTTTCTTT. Translating gives CASSPRDRGLTEAFF.